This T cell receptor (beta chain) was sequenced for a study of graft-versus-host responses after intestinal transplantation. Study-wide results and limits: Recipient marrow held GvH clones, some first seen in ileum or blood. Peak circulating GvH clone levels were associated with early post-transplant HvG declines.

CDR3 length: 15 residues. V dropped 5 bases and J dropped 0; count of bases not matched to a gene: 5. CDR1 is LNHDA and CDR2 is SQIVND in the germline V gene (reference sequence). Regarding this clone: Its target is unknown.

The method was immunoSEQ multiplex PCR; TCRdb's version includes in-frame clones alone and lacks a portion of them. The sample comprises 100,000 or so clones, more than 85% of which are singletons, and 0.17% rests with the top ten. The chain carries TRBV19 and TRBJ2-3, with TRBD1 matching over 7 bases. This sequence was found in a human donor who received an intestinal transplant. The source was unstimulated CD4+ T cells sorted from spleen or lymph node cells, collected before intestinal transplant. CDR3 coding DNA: TGTGCCAGTAGTCGTAGGGACAGAAGCACAGATACGCAGTATTTT. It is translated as CASSRRDRSTDTQYF.